In its sample, the clone carrying this TCR beta chain was seen many times. The CDR3 is made up of 12 amino acids. Germline V CDR1 and CDR2: MGHDK, SYGVNS. The patients had localized lung adenocarcinoma, a non-small cell subtype. TCRdb reprocessed the PCR reads with MiXCR, giving one entry per CDR3 protein. The repertoire includes 7,400 or so distinct CDR3 sequences, approximately 45% of them detected once, and approximately 29% sits in the top ten. This sample is drawn from a study of CD4 and CD8 cells across lung adenocarcinoma regions. The sequence was obtained from a male donor with lung adenocarcinoma. The CD4 and CD8 labels of this study may be unreliable. The chain recombines TRBV25-1 with TRBJ2-1; D remains unclear. The J call may be faulty, since TRBJ2-7 better matches the DNA end. Sequenced material: CD4+ T cells from the margin of a lung tumor. The CDR3 nucleotides are TGTGCCAGCAGTGACAGTGGAGACGAGCAGTACTTC. This translates into CASSDSGDEQYF.